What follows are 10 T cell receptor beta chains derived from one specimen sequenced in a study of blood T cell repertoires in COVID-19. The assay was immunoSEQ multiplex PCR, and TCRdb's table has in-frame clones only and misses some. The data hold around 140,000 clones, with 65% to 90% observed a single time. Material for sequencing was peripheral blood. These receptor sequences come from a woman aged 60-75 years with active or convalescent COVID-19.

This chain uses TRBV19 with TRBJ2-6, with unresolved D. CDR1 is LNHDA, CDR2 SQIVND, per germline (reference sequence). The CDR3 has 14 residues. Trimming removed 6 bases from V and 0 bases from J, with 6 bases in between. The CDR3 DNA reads TGTGCCAGTAGGACACTCTCTGGGGCCAACGTCCTGACTTTC. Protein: CASRTLSGANVLTF.

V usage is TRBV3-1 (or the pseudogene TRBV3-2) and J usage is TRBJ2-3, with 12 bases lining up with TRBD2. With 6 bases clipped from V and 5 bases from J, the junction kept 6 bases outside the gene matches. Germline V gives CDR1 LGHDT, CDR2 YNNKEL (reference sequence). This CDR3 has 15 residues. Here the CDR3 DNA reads TGTGCCAGCAGACAACAGGGACTAGCGGGAGATACGCAGTATTTT. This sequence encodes CASRQQGLAGDTQYF.

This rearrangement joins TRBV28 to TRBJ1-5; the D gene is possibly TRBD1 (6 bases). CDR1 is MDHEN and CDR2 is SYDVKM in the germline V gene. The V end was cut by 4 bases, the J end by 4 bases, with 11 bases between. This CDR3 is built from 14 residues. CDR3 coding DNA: TGTGCCAGCAGTTCCACAGGGAAGAATCAGCCCCAGCATTTT. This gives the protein CASSSTGKNQPQHF.

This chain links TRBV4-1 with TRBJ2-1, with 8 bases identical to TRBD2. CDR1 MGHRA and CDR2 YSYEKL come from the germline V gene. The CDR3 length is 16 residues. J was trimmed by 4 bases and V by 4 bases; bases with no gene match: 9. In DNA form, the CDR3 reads TGCGCCAGCAGCCGCCCTGGTACTAGCGGATACAATGAGCAGTTCTTC. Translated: CASSRPGTSGYNEQFF.

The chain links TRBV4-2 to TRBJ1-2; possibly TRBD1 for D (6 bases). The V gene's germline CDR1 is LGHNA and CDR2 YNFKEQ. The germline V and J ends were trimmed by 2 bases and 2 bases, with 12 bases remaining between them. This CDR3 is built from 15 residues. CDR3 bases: TGTGCCAGCAGCCAATTGAGGACAGTGAACTATGGCTACACCTTC. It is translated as CASSQLRTVNYGYTF.

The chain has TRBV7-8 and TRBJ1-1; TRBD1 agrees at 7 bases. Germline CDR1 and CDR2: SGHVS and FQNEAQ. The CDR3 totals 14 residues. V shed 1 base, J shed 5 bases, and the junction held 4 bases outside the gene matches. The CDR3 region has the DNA TGTGCCAGCAGCTTAGAGAGGACAGGAACTGAAGCTTTCTTT. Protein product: CASSLERTGTEAFF.

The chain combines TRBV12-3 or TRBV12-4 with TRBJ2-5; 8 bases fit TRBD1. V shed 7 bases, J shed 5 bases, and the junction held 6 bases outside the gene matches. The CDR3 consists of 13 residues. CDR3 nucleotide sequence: TGTGCCAGCATCCTCGACAGGGGTGAGACCCAGTACTTC. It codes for CASILDRGETQYF.

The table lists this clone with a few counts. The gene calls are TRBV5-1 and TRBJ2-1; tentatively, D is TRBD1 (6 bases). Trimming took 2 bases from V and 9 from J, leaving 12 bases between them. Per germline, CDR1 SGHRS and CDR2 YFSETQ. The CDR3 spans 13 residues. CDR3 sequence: CASSLLQGGEQFF. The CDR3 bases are TGCGCCAGCAGCTTACTACAGGGCGGTGAGCAGTTCTTC.

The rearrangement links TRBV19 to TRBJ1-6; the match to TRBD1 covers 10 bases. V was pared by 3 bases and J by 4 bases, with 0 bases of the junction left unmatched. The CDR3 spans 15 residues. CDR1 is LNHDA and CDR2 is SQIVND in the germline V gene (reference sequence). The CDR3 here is CASSMGQGYNSPLHF. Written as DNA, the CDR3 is TGTGCCAGTAGTATGGGACAGGGGTATAATTCACCCCTCCACTTT.

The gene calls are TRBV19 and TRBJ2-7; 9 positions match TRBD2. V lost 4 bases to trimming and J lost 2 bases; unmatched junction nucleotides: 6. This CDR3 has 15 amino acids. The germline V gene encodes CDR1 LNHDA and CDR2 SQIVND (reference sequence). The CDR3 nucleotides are TGTGCCAGTAGTAGTTCTAGCGGGGAAACCTACGAGCAGTACTTC. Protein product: CASSSSSGETYEQYF.